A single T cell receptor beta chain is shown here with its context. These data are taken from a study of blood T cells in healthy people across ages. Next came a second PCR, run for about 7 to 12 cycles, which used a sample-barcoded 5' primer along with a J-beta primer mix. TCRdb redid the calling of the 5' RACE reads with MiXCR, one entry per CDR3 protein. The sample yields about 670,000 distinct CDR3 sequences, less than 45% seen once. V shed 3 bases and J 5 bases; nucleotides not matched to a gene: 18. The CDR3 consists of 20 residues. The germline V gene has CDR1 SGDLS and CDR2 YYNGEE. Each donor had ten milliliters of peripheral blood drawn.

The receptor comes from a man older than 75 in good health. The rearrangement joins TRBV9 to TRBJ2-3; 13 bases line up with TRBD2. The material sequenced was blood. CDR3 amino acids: CASSAQGRVPGLAGIDTQYF. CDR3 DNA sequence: TGTGCCAGCAGCGCGCAGGGTCGGGTACCGGGACTAGCGGGGATAGATACGCAGTATTTT.